These 25 T cell receptor beta chains were all obtained from the same sample, sequenced in a study of T-cell reconstitution after alpha-beta-depleted transplantation in children (dated by TCRdb to the mid-2010s). Libraries were prepared through PCR. The instrument was an Illumina HiSeq 2500. Molecular barcoding was employed in the preparation of TCR libraries, with unique molecular identifiers being used to normalize TCRbeta repertoire quantification. TCRdb's own reprocessing of the public reads used fastp at Q25 and MiXCR and kept productive beta chains. When rows share a CDR3 protein, they turn into one entry using the most common DNA and genes. In all, the sample holds about 170,000 distinct CDR3 sequences, and around 10% of those were seen once. The ten largest make up roughly an eighth of the sample. Reading the label with the study, this specimen's treatment or condition is: allogeneic hematopoietic cell transplantation with graft depleted of TCRalphabeta T cells and CD19 B cells.

The sequencing used PBMCs, collected before TCRalphabeta/CD19-depleted stem cell transplant. These receptors originate from a boy aged 2 to 10 with acute myeloid leukemia, due to receive a stem cell transplant.

This clonotype was counted ten times or more. The chain is built from TRBV11-3 and TRBJ2-1, with unresolved D. This CDR3 spans 14 amino acids. Trimming removed 2 bases at V and 5 bases at J, with 10 bases between. Per germline, CDR1 SGHNT and CDR2 YENEEA. The CDR3 here is CASSLSAGHNEQFF. The CDR3 nucleotides read TGTGCCAGCAGCTTATCCGCTGGCCACAATGAGCAGTTCTTC. The full variable domain, in which reference TRBV11-3 and TRBJ2-1 provide the parts outside the CDR3, is EAGVVQSPRYKIIEKKQPVAFWCNPISGHNTLYWYLQNLGQGPELLIRYENEEAVDDSQLPKDRFSAERLKGVDSTLKIQPAELGDSAVYLCASSLSAGHNEQFFGPGTRLTVL.

This clonotype was seen repeatedly, ten times or more. This chain joins TRBV7-3 and TRBJ1-3; D gene uncertain. Per germline, CDR1 SGHTA and CDR2 FQGTGA. V was trimmed by 0 bases and J by 2 bases, leaving 5 bases between them. The CDR3 runs 14 residues. The CDR3 coding sequence is TGTGCCAGCAGCTTAACCAACGCTGGAAACACCATATATTTT. Its protein is CASSLTNAGNTIYF.

CDR3 in amino acids: CASSLASRLAGGPISYEQYF. The CDR3 nucleotides are TGTGCCAGCAGCTTAGCTTCCCGACTAGCGGGAGGGCCTATATCCTACGAGCAGTACTTC. The chain joins TRBV13 to TRBJ2-7; 14 bases line up with TRBD2. The CDR3 is 20 amino acids. V shed 1 base and J 1 base; nucleotides not matched to a gene: 12. Germline V lookup: CDR1 PRHDT, CDR2 FYEKMQ (reference sequence).

The sample holds many counts of this clonotype. The chain is built from TRBV25-1 and TRBJ2-7; the match to TRBD2 covers 8 bases. Germline CDR1 is MGHDK and CDR2 is SYGVNS. The CDR3 covers 16 residues. Trimming cost V 2 bases and J 5 bases; bases outside gene matches: 11. The CDR3, as DNA: TGTGCCAGCAGTGAAACCAGCGGGAGCATTTTTGACGAGCAGTACTTC. Translating gives CASSETSGSIFDEQYF.

For this clonotype: Being one base from a much bigger clone, this may be a read error. V and J are TRBV7-3 and TRBJ2-1; 10 positions agree with TRBD1. The CDR3 is made up of 18 amino acids. Germline V gene data show CDR1 as SGHTA and CDR2 as FQGTGA. The CDR3 sequence: CTSSFGTGAISSYNEQFF. DNA of the CDR3: TGTACCAGCAGTTTTGGGACAGGGGCTATAAGCTCCTACAATGAGCAGTTCTTC.

This clonotype was found many times. The chain combines TRBV3-1 with TRBJ1-1; maybe TRBD1 (6 bases). The CDR3 has 16 residues. Per the germline V gene, CDR1 is LGHDT and CDR2 is YNNKEL (reference sequence). The V end was cut by 5 bases, the J end by 4 bases, with 20 bases between. The CDR3 loop reads CASSAMAQGKGTEAFF. CDR3 sequence (DNA): TGTGCCAGCAGCGCAATGGCACAGGGCAAAGGCACTGAAGCTTTCTTT.

This clonotype was seen many times. This chain joins TRBV12-3 or TRBV12-4 and TRBJ1-2; D is undetermined. Deletions cut 1 base from V and 5 bases from J, with 14 bases between. The CDR3 covers 15 residues. CDR3 DNA: TGTGCCAGCAGTTTAGATCCGGGTGTAGGGTATGGCTACACCTTC. Its protein is CASSLDPGVGYGYTF.

This clonotype was observed a handful of times. V is TRBV7-9 and J is TRBJ2-5; no reliable D call. The V end lost 5 bases, the J end lost 5 bases, and 12 bases lay between the germline ends. The germline V gene encodes CDR1 SEHNR and CDR2 FQNEAQ (reference sequence). The CDR3 is 13 amino acids. The CDR3 region has the DNA TGTGCCAGCAGCGAAAACAACGCTGAGACCCAGTACTTC. Protein sequence: CASSENNAETQYF.

On this clonotype: A much larger clone lies one base from this, so it may be a read error. This CDR3 fails to terminate in the conserved phenylalanine or tryptophan, so it likely reflects a read error. The J gene is TRBJ1-2, the V gene TRBV20-1; D not resolved. V was shortened by 6 bases and J by 0 bases, with 11 bases between the two germline ends. Germline CDR1 reads DFQATT; CDR2 reads SNEGSKA (reference sequence). The CDR3 extends over 13 amino acids. CDR3 sequence: CSAESGTNYGYTS. The CDR3 DNA reads as TGCAGTGCCGAGTCCGGGACTAACTATGGCTACACCTCC.

This clonotype appeared a few times. This chain joins TRBV23-1 and TRBJ2-3; the D is unclear. TRBV23-1 is identified as an open reading frame with a role that is uncertain. The CDR3 covers 18 residues. The V end lost 6 bases, the J end lost 2 bases, and 24 bases lay between the germline ends. Here the CDR3 DNA reads TGCGCCAGCAGCCTTCTCGTCGGTACAGTCAATCCCACAGATACGCAGTATTTT. Its protein is CASSLLVGTVNPTDTQYF.

The table lists this clonotype with many counts. V and J are TRBV6-5 and TRBJ2-7; TRBD2 aligns across 9 bases. Germline V gene lookup returns CDR1 MNHEY and CDR2 SVGAGI. This CDR3 contains 14 residues. V shed 2 bases and J 6 bases; nucleotides not matched to a gene: 5. Written as DNA, the CDR3 is TGTGCCAGCAGTTACCGGGCGGGGGGGGGCGAGCAGTACGTC. It yields the protein CASSYRAGGGEQYV.

This clonotype was seen repeatedly, ten times or more. This chain links TRBV5-5 with TRBJ2-7; D could derive from TRBD1 or TRBD2 (7 bases each). With 4 bases removed from V and 4 bases from J, the gap between germline ends came to 18 bases. Looked up from germline, CDR1 is SGHKS and CDR2 is YYEKEE (reference sequence). This CDR3 region has 15 residues. CDR3 nucleotide sequence: TGTGCCAGCAGCCTTCCCAGGGGGGGGAGGTACGAGCAGTACTTC. Translation gives CASSLPRGGRYEQYF.

This clonotype was counted ten times or more. The rearrangement joins TRBV5-1 to TRBJ2-1, with 7 bases fitting TRBD2. Germline CDR1 reads SGHRS; CDR2 reads YFSETQ. This CDR3 has 16 amino acids. V was clipped by 0 bases and J by 8 bases; unmatched bases: 11. CDR3 sequence reads: CASSLGYRDYQYEQFF. DNA of the CDR3: TGCGCCAGCAGCTTGGGCTACCGGGACTACCAATATGAGCAGTTCTTC.

Of note for this clonotype: The missing conserved phenylalanine or tryptophan at the end of this CDR3 makes a read error likely. The chain couples TRBV6-6 to TRBJ1-1; TRBD1 aligns across 9 bases. The CDR3 contains 12 residues. Trimming took 8 bases from V and 6 from J; bases not matched to a gene: 4. CDR1 and CDR2 (germline): MNHNY, SVGAGI (reference sequence). CDR3 sequence (DNA): TGTGCCAGCGGGGACAGGGAACCTGAAGCTTTCATT. It codes for CASGDREPEAFI.

This clonotype was counted ten times or more. This chain links TRBV6-5 with TRBJ2-7, with TRBD2 as a possible D gene (7 bases). CDR1 and CDR2 from the germline V gene are MNHEY and SVGAGI. Trimming removed 3 bases at V and 0 bases at J, with 15 bases between. The CDR3 totals 16 residues. DNA for the CDR3: TGTGCCAGCAGTTATTTAGCGAGGGGGGGCTCCTACGAGCAGTACTTC. Translated: CASSYLARGGSYEQYF.

Comment on this clonotype: This may stem from a read error, because a much larger clone lies one nucleotide away. CDR3 region: CASSHPRTGNTGELFF. The CDR3 nucleotides are TGTGCCAGCAGCCATCCCAGGACAGGGAACACCGGGGAGCTGTTTTTT. This chain connects TRBV7-2 to TRBJ2-2; TRBD1 agrees at 7 bases. Germline trimming cut 5 bases from V and 1 base from J; bases unmatched to any gene: 7. Germline V CDR1 and CDR2: SGHTA, FQGNSA. This CDR3 region has 16 residues.

This clonotype was observed many times. The gene calls are TRBV2 and TRBJ1-2, with D possibly being TRBD1 (6 bases). Germline loops: CDR1 SNHLY, CDR2 FYNNEI. Trimming shortened V by 4 bases and J by 2 bases, and 8 bases separated the two germline ends. The length of the CDR3 is 13 residues. CDR3 region: CASSAGANYGYTF. The CDR3 DNA follows: TGTGCCAGCAGTGCAGGGGCAAACTATGGCTACACCTTC.

In its sample, this clonotype was seen many times. The genes are TRBV5-1 and TRBJ1-1; D possibly corresponds to TRBD1 (5 bases). V was cut by 3 bases and J by 4 bases, with 22 bases left in between. CDR1 and CDR2 (germline): SGHRS, YFSETQ. The CDR3 has 17 residues. CDR3 residues: CASSSKPPTVGGTEAFF. The CDR3 DNA reads TGCGCCAGCAGCTCGAAACCACCGACAGTCGGTGGCACTGAAGCTTTCTTT. The entire variable domain, with the rest obtained from reference TRBV5-1 and TRBJ1-1, is as follows: KAGVTQTPRYLIKTRGQQVTLSCSPISGHRSVSWYQQTPGQGLQFLFEYFSETQRNKGNFPGRFSGRQFSNSRSEMNVSTLELGDSALYLCASSSKPPTVGGTEAFFGQGTRLTVV.

The CDR3 reads CSAKEDRSSTDTQYF. CDR3 nucleotides: TGCAGTGCGAAGGAGGACAGGTCTAGCACAGATACGCAGTATTTT. V usage is TRBV20-1 and J usage is TRBJ2-3; 7 positions agree with TRBD1. This CDR3 contains 15 residues. V shed 6 bases and J 0 bases; nucleotides not matched to a gene: 9. From germline, CDR1 is DFQATT and CDR2 SNEGSKA (reference sequence).

There are many counts of this clonotype. This chain uses TRBV9 with TRBJ2-1; D call uncertain. The CDR3 runs to 15 residues. The germline gives CDR1 SGDLS, CDR2 YYNGEE. Trimming took 4 bases from V and 9 from J, leaving 20 bases between them. The CDR3 reads CASSLSGSSPGEQFF. The DNA for the CDR3 is TGTGCCAGCAGCCTTTCCGGGTCATCACCGGGTGAGCAGTTCTTC.

This clonotype was seen at least ten times. The chain is built from TRBV24-1 and TRBJ2-1; TRBD2 is a possible D gene (5 bases). CDR3 length: 15 amino acids. From germline, CDR1 is KGHDR and CDR2 SFDVKD. Trimming cost V 7 bases and J 3 bases, with 15 bases left between them. CDR3 protein: CATSPREYDYNEQFF. CDR3 DNA sequence: TGTGCCACCAGCCCGAGGGAGTACGACTACAATGAGCAGTTCTTC.

This clonotype was observed at least ten times. The chain combines TRBV7-3 with TRBJ1-2; D may be TRBD1 (5 bases). Germline V gives CDR1 SGHTA, CDR2 FQGTGA. With 5 bases removed from V and 4 bases from J, the gap between germline ends came to 20 bases. The CDR3 has 16 residues. The DNA for the CDR3 is TGTGCCAGCAGCCCCAAAGGGGCGATACCCGTCTATGGCTACACCTTC. This codes for CASSPKGAIPVYGYTF.

This clonotype was picked up a small number of times. The chain has TRBV3-1 and TRBJ1-1; D remains unclear. V lost 2 bases, J lost 1 base, and 8 bases lay in between. The germline V gene has CDR1 LGHDT and CDR2 YNNKEL (reference sequence). This CDR3 contains 14 residues. The CDR3 region is CASSQSGENTEAFF. The DNA of the CDR3 is TGTGCCAGCAGCCAATCAGGAGAGAACACTGAAGCTTTCTTT.

With regard to this clonotype: A much more abundant neighbour one base away suggests this may be a read error. The CDR3 DNA sequence: TGTGCCACAACCGCGAAGAGTAGGACCGGGGAGCTGTTTTTT. Its protein is CATTAKSRTGELFF. V and J are TRBV6-1 and TRBJ2-2, with no clear D. The CDR3 sequence is 14 residues long. V was shortened by 10 bases and J by 5 bases, with 17 bases between the two germline ends. CDR1 MNHNS and CDR2 SASEGT come from the germline V gene.

This clonotype occurred many times. The rearrangement joins TRBV5-1 to TRBJ2-1, with D maybe TRBD2 (5 bases). CDR3 size: 15 residues. CDR1 is SGHRS, CDR2 YFSETQ, per germline. V was clipped by 0 bases and J by 3 bases, with 10 bases between them. In DNA, the CDR3 is TGCGCCAGCAGCTTGGGCGACTATAACTACAATGAGCAGTTCTTC. It encodes CASSLGDYNYNEQFF.